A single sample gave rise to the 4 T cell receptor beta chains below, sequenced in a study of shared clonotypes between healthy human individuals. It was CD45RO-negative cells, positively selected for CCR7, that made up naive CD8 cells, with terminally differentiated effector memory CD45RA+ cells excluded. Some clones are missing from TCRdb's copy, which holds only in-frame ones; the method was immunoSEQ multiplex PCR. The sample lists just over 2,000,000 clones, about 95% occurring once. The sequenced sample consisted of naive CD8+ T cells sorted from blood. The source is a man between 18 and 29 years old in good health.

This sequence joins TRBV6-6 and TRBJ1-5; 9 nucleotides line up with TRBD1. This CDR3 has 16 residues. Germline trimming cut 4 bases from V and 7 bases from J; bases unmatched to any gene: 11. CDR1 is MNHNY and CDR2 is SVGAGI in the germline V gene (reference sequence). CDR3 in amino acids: CASSFTPGQGVQPQHF. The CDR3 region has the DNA TGTGCCAGCAGTTTCACACCGGGACAGGGTGTCCAGCCCCAGCATTTT.

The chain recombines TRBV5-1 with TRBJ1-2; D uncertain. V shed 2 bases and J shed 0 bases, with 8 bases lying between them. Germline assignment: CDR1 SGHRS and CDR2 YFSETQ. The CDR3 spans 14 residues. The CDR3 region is CASSLQGTNYGYTF. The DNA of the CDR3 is TGCGCCAGCAGCTTACAAGGGACTAACTATGGCTACACCTTC.

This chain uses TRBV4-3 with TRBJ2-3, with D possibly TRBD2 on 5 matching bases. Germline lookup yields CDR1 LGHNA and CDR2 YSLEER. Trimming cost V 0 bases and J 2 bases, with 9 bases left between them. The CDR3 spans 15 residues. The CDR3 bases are TGCGCCAGCAGCCAAGATAAGCGGCCCACAGATACGCAGTATTTT. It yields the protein CASSQDKRPTDTQYF.

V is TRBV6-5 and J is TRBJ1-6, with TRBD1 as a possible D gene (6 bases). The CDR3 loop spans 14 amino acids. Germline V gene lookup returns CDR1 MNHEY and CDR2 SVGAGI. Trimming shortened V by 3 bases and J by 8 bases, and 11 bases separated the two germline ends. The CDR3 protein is CASSYGAGDSPLHF. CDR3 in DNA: TGTGCCAGCAGTTATGGGGCAGGGGATTCACCCCTCCACTTT.